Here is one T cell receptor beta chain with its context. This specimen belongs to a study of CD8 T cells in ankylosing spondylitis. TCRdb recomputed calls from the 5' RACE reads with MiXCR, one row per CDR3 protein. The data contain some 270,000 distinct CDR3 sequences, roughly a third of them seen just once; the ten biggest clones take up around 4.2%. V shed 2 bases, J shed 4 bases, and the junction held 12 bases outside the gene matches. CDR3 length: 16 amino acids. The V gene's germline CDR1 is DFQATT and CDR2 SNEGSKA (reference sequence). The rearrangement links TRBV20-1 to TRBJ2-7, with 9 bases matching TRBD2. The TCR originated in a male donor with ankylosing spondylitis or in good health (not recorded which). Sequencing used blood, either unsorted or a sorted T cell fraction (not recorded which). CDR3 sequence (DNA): TGCAGTGCTAGACTAGCGGGACCCAGGGAGGGATACGAGCAGTACTTC. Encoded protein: CSARLAGPREGYEQYF.